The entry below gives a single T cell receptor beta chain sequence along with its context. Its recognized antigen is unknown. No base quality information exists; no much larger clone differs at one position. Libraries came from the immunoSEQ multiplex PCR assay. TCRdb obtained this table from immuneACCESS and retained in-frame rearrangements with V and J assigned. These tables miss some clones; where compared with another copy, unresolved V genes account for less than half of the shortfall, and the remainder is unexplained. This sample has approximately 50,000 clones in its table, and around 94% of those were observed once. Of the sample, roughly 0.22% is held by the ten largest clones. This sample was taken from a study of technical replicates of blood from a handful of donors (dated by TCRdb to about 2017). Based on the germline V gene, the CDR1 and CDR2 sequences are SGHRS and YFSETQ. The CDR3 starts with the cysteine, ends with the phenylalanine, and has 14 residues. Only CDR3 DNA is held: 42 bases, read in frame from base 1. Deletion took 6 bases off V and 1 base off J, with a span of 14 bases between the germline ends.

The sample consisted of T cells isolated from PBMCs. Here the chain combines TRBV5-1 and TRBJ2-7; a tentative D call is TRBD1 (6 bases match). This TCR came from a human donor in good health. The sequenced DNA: TGCGCCAGCAACCTCGGGACATCATCCTACGAGCAGTACTTC. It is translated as CASNLGTSSYEQYF.